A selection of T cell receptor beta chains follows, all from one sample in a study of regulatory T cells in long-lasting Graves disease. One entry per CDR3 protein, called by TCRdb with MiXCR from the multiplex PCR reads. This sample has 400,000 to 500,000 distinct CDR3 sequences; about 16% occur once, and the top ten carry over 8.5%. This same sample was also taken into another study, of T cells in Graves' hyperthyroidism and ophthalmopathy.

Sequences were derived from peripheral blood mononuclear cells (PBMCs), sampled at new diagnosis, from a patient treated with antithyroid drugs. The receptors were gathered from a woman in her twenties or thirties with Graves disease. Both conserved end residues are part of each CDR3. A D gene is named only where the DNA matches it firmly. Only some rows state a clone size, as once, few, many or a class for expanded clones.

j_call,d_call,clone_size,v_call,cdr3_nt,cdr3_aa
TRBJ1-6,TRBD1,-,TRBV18,TGTGCCAGCTCACCTGAGGGGGCGTATAATTCACCCCTCCACTTT,CASSPEGAYNSPLHF
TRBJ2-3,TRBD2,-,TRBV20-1,TGCAGTGCTAGAGACGACGGGAGGGCTGGAGATACGCAGTATTTT,CSARDDGRAGDTQYF
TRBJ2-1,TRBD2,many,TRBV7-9,TGTGCCAGCAGCCTAGCGGGAGTCTCCTACAATGAGCAGTTCTTC,CASSLAGVSYNEQFF
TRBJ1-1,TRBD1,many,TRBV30,TGTGCCTGGAGGGAGGGGGCCGGCACTGAAGCTTTCTTT,CAWREGAGTEAFF
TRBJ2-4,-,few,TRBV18,TGTGCCAGCTCAAGGGCTCCAGGGCCCAAAAACATTCAGTACTTC,CASSRAPGPKNIQYF
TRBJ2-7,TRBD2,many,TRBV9,TGTGCCAGCAGCGCCCCGGGACTATCCTACGAGCAGTACTTC,CASSAPGLSYEQYF
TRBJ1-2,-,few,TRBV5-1,TGTGCCAGCAGCTTCGAAGGGACACCTACTAACTATGGCTACACCTTC,CASSFEGTPTNYGYTF
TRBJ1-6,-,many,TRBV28,TGTGCCAGCAGTCCCGATCGTGATCCTCCCCCCTCACCCCTCCACTTT,CASSPDRDPPPSPLHF
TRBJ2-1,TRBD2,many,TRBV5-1,TGCGCCAGCAGCACCTCGGGAGCGGGAGGTGGGTATGAGCAGTTCTTC,CASSTSGAGGGYEQFF
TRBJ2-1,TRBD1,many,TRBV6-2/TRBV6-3,TGTGCCAGCAGTTATCGGGTTCGTACCGGGACAGACAATGAGCAGTTCTTC,CASSYRVRTGTDNEQFF
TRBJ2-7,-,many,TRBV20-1,TGCAGTGCTACGCGTCAGCGGAGAGGGCTGGGAGAGCAGTACTTC,CSATRQRRGLGEQYF
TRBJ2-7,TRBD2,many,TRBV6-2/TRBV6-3,TGTGCCAGCAGTTTTTACCCGTCTAGCGGGAGATGGTACGAGCAGTACTTC,CASSFYPSSGRWYEQYF
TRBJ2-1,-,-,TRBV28,TGTGCCAGCCAAGCGAACCAACAGAGGAATGAGCAGTTCTTC,CASQANQQRNEQFF
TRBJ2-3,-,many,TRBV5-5,TGTGCCAGCAGCTTGGAACGAAGCACAGATACGCAGTATTTT,CASSLERSTDTQYF
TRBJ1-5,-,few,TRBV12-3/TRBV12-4,TGTGCCAGCAATAGGAACGGGGATAGCAATCAGCCCCAGCATTTT,CASNRNGDSNQPQHF
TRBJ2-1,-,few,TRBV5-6,TGTGCCAGCAGCTTGCCCGGTGCCAATGAGCAGTTCTTC,CASSLPGANEQFF
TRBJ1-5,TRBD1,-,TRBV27,TGTGCCAGGAAGATATTTCAGGGGGCACAGCCCCAGCATTTT,CARKIFQGAQPQHF
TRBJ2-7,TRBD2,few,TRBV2,TGTGCCAGCAGTGTTAGGGGAAGGCTAGCGGTCTCCTACGAGCAGTACTTC,CASSVRGRLAVSYEQYF
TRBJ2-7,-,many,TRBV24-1,TGTGCCACCAGTGATTCCAGCGGAAGCTCCTACGAGCAGTACTTC,CATSDSSGSSYEQYF
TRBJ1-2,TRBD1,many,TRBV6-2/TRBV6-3,TGTGCCAGCAGTTACAGGGACAGAAGAGGCTACACCTTC,CASSYRDRRGYTF
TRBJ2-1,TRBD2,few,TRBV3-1,TGTGCCAGCAGCCAAGCACTAGCGGGAGTGCAGTTCTTC,CASSQALAGVQFF
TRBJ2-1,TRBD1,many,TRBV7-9,TGTGCCAGCAGCCCGCGACCTAGGACAGGTTCTGAGCAGTTCTTC,CASSPRPRTGSEQFF
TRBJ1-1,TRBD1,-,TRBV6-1,TGTGCCAGCAGTAGACGGACAGGGGGTAGAACTGAAGCTTTCTTT,CASSRRTGGRTEAFF
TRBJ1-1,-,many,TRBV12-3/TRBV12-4,TGTGCCAGCAGGACAGGCCGGAACACTGAAGCTTTCTTT,CASRTGRNTEAFF
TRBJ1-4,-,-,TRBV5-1,TGCGCCAGCAGGGACAGCCTTAATGAAAAACTGTTTTTT,CASRDSLNEKLFF
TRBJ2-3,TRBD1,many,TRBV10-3,TGTGCCATCAGGACAGGGGAGATCACAGATACGCAGTATTTT,CAIRTGEITDTQYF
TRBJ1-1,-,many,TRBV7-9,TGTGCCAGCAGCTCGCAAAAAGACAGTTTGAACACTGAAGCTTTCTTT,CASSSQKDSLNTEAFF
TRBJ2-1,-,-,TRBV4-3,TGCGCCAGCAGCCAAGATCCCTATGGCGGGGTCTACAATGAGCAGTTCTTC,CASSQDPYGGVYNEQFF
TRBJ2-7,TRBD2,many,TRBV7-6,TGTGCCAGCAGCTTAGTAGCGGGAGGAGTTTCCGGGCAGTACTTC,CASSLVAGGVSGQYF
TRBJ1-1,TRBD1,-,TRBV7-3,TGTGCCAGCAGCTCCGGAAGAGGGGGCCGCACTGAAGCTTTCTTT,CASSSGRGGRTEAFF
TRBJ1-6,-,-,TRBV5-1,TGCGCCAGCAGCTCCCGGGGGCCCAATTCACCCCTCCACTTT,CASSSRGPNSPLHF
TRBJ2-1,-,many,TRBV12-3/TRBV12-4,TGTGCCAGCAGTTTAGACGGGACCTTCTACAATGAGCAGTTCTTC,CASSLDGTFYNEQFF
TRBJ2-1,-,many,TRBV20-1,TGCAGTGCTAGAGTTCTATTCGGCGCCGATGGACATGAGCAGTTCTTC,CSARVLFGADGHEQFF
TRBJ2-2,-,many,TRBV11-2,TGTGCCAGCAGCTTGATACAGGGGCGGGGCGGGGAGCTGTTTTTT,CASSLIQGRGGELFF
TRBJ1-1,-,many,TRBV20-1,TGCAGTGCTAGAGATCCTAAGATGAACACTGAAGCTTTCTTT,CSARDPKMNTEAFF
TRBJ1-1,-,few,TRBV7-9,TGTGCCAGCAGCTCCGAGTCGAGCGACACTGAAGCTTTCTTT,CASSSESSDTEAFF
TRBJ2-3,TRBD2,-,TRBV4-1,TGCGCCAGCAGCCAACTAGCGGGAGTTGGAGATACGCAGTATTTT,CASSQLAGVGDTQYF
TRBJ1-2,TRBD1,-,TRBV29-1,TGCAGCGTGAAATCCGGGACAGGGGTTAATGGCTACACCTTC,CSVKSGTGVNGYTF
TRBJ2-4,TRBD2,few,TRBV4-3,TGCGCCAGCAGCCCCCATAGCGGGTCCTTAGCCAAAAACATTCAGTACTTC,CASSPHSGSLAKNIQYF
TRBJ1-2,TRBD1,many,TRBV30,TGTGCCTGGTCTCCACCGGGACAGGGGGATCTGTATGGCTACACCTTC,CAWSPPGQGDLYGYTF
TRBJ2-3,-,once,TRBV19,TGTGCCAGTTGTGCCCGTAGCACAGATACGCAGTATTTT,CASCARSTDTQYF
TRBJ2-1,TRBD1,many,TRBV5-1,TGCGCCAGCAGCTTGATGGGACAGGGCAATGAGCAGTTCTTC,CASSLMGQGNEQFF
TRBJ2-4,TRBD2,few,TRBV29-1,TGCAGCGTTGAGAGCCGGACTAGAAACATTCAGTACTTC,CSVESRTRNIQYF
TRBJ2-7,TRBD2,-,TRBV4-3,TGCGCCAGCAGCCAACAGGCGGGAGGCTCTCACGAGCAGTACTTC,CASSQQAGGSHEQYF
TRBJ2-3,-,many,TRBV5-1,TGCGCCAGCAGGGAAGGACGGGCTAACACAGATACGCAGTATTTT,CASREGRANTDTQYF
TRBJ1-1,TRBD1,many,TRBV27,TGTGCCAGCGGGGAACAGGGGGCGAGGAGCACTGAAGCTTTCTTT,CASGEQGARSTEAFF
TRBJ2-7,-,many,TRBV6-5,TGTGCCAGCAGTTCCCCCCCACCCTACGAGCAGTACTTC,CASSSPPPYEQYF
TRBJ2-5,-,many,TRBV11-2,TGTGCCAGCAGCTTAGGTAACAACCAAGAGACCCAGTACTTC,CASSLGNNQETQYF
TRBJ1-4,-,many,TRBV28,TGTGCCAGCAGTCCCAGACAGGCCTCCAATGAAAAACTGTTTTTT,CASSPRQASNEKLFF
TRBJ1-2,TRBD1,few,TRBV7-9,TGTGCCAGCAGTCAGGGGACAGCCTTTAACTATGGCTACACCTTC,CASSQGTAFNYGYTF